These 16 T cell receptor beta chains came from one sample sequenced in a study of CD8 T cells in ankylosing spondylitis. Study observations and caveats: Ankylosing spondylitis blood seemed to carry a telltale TCR beta motif made of roughly 8 highly homologous variants.

One entry per CDR3 protein results from TCRdb running MiXCR on the 5' RACE reads. The top ten hold 0.89% of the sample, which has roughly 450,000 distinct CDR3 sequences, around 26% seen once. Antigen specificity for these receptors is unknown. Source material: blood, either unsorted or a sorted T cell fraction (not recorded which). The origin of the receptors is a male donor with ankylosing spondylitis.

In its sample, this clonotype was seen once. The V call is TRBV11-2, the J call TRBJ2-3; TRBD2 matches 8 bases. After removal of 4 bases from V and 0 bases from J, the junction contained 6 bases not matched to a gene. CDR1 is SGHAT and CDR2 is FQNNGV in the germline V gene. This CDR3 has 16 residues. CDR3 nucleotide sequence: TGTGCCAGCAGCTCCTTAGCGGGGACTAGCACAGATACGCAGTATTTT. Its translation is CASSSLAGTSTDTQYF.

This chain connects TRBV12-3 or TRBV12-4 to TRBJ1-1; D not certain. V was clipped by 7 bases and J by 5 bases, with 20 bases between them. There are 15 residues in the CDR3. Here the CDR3 DNA reads TGTGCCAGCATTCCGTCCCTGGCGGTCGGGACTGAAGCTTTCTTT. Translating it yields CASIPSLAVGTEAFF.

This clonotype turned up a few times. The rearrangement uses TRBV6-2 or TRBV6-3 and TRBJ2-1; D could derive from TRBD1 or TRBD2 (5 bases each). Germline CDR1 reads MNHEY; CDR2 reads SVGEGT. Trimming left V 6 bases short and J 9 bases short, with 18 bases between. This CDR3 has 14 amino acids. CDR3 sequence: CASRSGPLLGEQFF. Here the CDR3 DNA reads TGTGCCAGCAGATCGGGACCGCTGCTTGGTGAGCAGTTCTTC.

The CDR3 nucleotides are TGTGCCAGCAGTTTAAACGTCGGATTGAAAGCTTTCTTT. This codes for CASSLNVGLKAFF. J is TRBJ1-1 and V is TRBV28; D gene uncertain. This CDR3 contains 13 residues. The ends were cut back, 2 bases at V and 9 bases at J, with 13 bases in the middle. Germline CDR1 is MDHEN and CDR2 is SYDVKM.

This clonotype was found a few times. The chain has TRBV12-5 and TRBJ1-2, with D unresolved. The CDR3 is 13 residues long. Per germline, CDR1 LGHNT and CDR2 FRNRAP. The germline V and J ends were trimmed by 2 bases and 4 bases, with 8 bases remaining between them. CDR3 protein: CASGLMGSYGYTF. The DNA for the CDR3 is TGTGCTAGTGGTTTGATGGGGAGCTATGGCTACACCTTC.

V is TRBV12-3 or TRBV12-4 and J is TRBJ1-6; a weak D match, TRBD1 (5 bases). V was clipped by 7 bases and J by 7 bases, with 14 bases between them. The CDR3 has 14 amino acids. The CDR3 region is CASNLGVPNSPLHF. DNA of the CDR3: TGTGCCAGCAATTTGGGGGTTCCCAATTCACCCCTCCACTTT.

This clonotype occurred a few times. The rearrangement uses TRBV10-3 and TRBJ2-1, with 10 bases lining up with TRBD2. After removal of 0 bases from V and 3 bases from J, the junction contained 17 bases not matched to a gene. Germline values: CDR1 ENHRY, CDR2 SYGVKD. The CDR3 runs 21 residues. CDR3 DNA: TGTGCCATCAGTGAGTCGACGGGACTAGCGACGAGCGGCCCGAACTACAATGAGCAGTTCTTC. Translating it yields CAISESTGLATSGPNYNEQFF.

This clonotype was counted many times. The CDR3 nucleotides are TGTGCCAGCAGCTTCCGGACAGGACTCTACGAGCAGTACTTC. It translates to CASSFRTGLYEQYF. The chain uses TRBV5-5 and TRBJ2-7, with 7 bases identical to TRBD1. Germline V CDR1 and CDR2: SGHKS, YYEKEE (reference sequence). J gave up 3 bases and V 2 bases, and 5 bases lay outside the gene matches. The CDR3 is 14 residues long.

The J gene is TRBJ2-1, the V gene TRBV25-1, with 9 bases fitting TRBD2. Germline assignment: CDR1 MGHDK and CDR2 SYGVNS. CDR3 length: 13 residues. J lost 8 bases, V lost 7 bases, and 6 bases had no gene match. CDR3 in amino acids: CASNRAGGDEQFF. Here the CDR3 DNA reads TGTGCCAGCAATCGGGCGGGAGGGGATGAGCAGTTCTTC.

The chain is built from TRBV15 and TRBJ2-5; 7 bases are a match to TRBD1. Germline V CDR1 and CDR2: LNHNV, YYDKDF (reference sequence). The junction had 3 bases not matched to a gene; V was cut back by 4 bases and J by 4 bases. CDR3 size: 13 residues. The CDR3 protein is CATSTRQGETQYF. Here the CDR3 DNA reads TGTGCCACCAGCACTCGACAGGGAGAGACCCAGTACTTC.

The rearrangement links TRBV7-6 to TRBJ2-5; D is uncertain. The CDR3 runs 14 residues. Trimming pared 8 bases from V and 1 base from J, leaving 14 bases between. Germline loops: CDR1 SGHVS, CDR2 FNYEAQ. The CDR3 spells CASARSEAQETQYF. As DNA, the CDR3 is TGTGCCAGCGCGAGGAGCGAGGCCCAAGAGACCCAGTACTTC.

This clonotype showed up many times. The rearrangement joins TRBV15 to TRBJ1-2; unclear D gene. V lost 2 bases to trimming and J lost 2 bases, with 12 bases between them. Germline assignment: CDR1 LNHNV and CDR2 YYDKDF (reference sequence). This CDR3 is built from 15 residues. The CDR3 spells CATSRSATGNYGYTF. The CDR3 DNA is TGTGCCACCAGCAGATCCGCGACGGGCAACTATGGCTACACCTTC. The whole variable domain, remainder taken from reference TRBV15 and TRBJ1-2, is DAMVIQNPRYQVTQFGKPVTLSCSQTLNHNVMYWYQQKSSQAPKLLFHYYDKDFNNEADTPDNFQSRRPNTSFCFLDIRSPGLGDTAMYLCATSRSATGNYGYTFGSGTRLTVV.

The chain combines TRBV20-1 with TRBJ2-1; no clear D. The CDR3 consists of 12 residues. Germline V gene data show CDR1 as DFQATT and CDR2 as SNEGSKA (reference sequence). The CDR3 bases are TGCAGCCCCCAGAGACTGATAGACGAGCAGTTCTTC. It yields the protein CSPQRLIDEQFF.

The table lists this clonotype with a few counts. The chain uses TRBV18 and TRBJ2-3, with D unclear. Germline V gene lookup returns CDR1 KGHSH and CDR2 LQKENI. The CDR3 has 14 amino acids. The V and J ends lost 6 bases and 5 bases respectively, with 15 bases between them. DNA of the CDR3: TGTGCCAGCTCCCAGGATCGTCTAGGAGATACGCAGTATTTT. The encoded protein is CASSQDRLGDTQYF.

This clonotype has at least ten counts. The chain joins TRBV7-6 to TRBJ2-1; 7 positions match TRBD2. Germline CDR1 reads SGHVS; CDR2 reads FNYEAQ. The CDR3 extends over 15 amino acids. Trimming took 6 bases from V and 0 from J; bases not matched to a gene: 5. CDR3 nucleotide sequence: TGTGCCAGCAGGGATCTAGCGGACTCCTACAATGAGCAGTTCTTC. Translating it yields CASRDLADSYNEQFF.

V gene TRBV5-1 combines with J gene TRBJ2-1; D remains unclear. CDR3 length equals 13 residues. The germline V gene has CDR1 SGHRS and CDR2 YFSETQ. Trimming took 1 base from V and 6 from J, leaving 8 bases between them. The CDR3 reads CASSLLDANEQFF. Written as DNA, the CDR3 is TGCGCCAGCAGCTTGCTGGATGCCAATGAGCAGTTCTTC.